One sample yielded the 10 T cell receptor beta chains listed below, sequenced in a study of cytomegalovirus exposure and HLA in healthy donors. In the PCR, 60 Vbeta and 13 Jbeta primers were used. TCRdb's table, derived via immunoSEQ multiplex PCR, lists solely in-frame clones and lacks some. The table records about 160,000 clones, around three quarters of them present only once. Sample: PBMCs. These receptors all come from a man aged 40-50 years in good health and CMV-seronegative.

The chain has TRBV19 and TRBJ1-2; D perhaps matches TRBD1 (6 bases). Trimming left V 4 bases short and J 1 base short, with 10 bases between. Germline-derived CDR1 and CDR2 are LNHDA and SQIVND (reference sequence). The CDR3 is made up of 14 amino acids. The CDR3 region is CASSRQDINYGYTF. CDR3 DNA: TGTGCCAGTAGTAGACAGGATATTAACTATGGCTACACCTTC.

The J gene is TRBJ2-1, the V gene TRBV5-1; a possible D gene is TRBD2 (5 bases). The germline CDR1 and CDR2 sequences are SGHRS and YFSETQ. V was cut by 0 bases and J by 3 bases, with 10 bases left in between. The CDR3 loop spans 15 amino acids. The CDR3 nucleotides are TGCGCCAGCAGCTTGGGAGACGGGGACTACAATGAGCAGTTCTTC. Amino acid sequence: CASSLGDGDYNEQFF. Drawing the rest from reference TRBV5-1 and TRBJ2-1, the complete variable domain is KAGVTQTPRYLIKTRGQQVTLSCSPISGHRSVSWYQQTPGQGLQFLFEYFSETQRNKGNFPGRFSGRQFSNSRSEMNVSTLELGDSALYLCASSLGDGDYNEQFFGPGTRLTVL.

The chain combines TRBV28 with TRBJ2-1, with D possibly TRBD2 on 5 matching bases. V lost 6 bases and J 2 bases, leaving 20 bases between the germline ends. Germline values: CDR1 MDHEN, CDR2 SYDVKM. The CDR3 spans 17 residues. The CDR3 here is CASRSDIGLRPYNEQFF. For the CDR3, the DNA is TGTGCCAGCAGGTCAGACATCGGACTGCGGCCCTACAATGAGCAGTTCTTC.

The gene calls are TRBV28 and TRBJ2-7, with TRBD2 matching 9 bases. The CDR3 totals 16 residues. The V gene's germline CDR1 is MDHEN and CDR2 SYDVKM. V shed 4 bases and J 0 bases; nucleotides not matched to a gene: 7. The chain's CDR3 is CASSSLLAGVSYEQYF. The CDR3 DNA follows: TGTGCCAGCAGTTCCCTACTAGCGGGTGTCTCCTACGAGCAGTACTTC.

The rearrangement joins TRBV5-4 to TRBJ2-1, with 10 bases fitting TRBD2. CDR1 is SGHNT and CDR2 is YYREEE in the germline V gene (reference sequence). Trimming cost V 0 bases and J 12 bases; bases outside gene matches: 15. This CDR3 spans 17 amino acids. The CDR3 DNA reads TGTGCCAGCAGCTTGGAAGGTCTAGCGGGAGAAGCTGGGGGGCAGTTCTTC. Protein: CASSLEGLAGEAGGQFF.

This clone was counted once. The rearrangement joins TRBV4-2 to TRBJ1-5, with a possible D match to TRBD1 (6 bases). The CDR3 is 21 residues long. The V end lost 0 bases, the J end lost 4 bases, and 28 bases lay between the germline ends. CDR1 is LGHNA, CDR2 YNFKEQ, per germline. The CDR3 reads CASSQDGGGLHFINGNQPQHF. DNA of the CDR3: TGTGCCAGCAGCCAAGATGGGGGGGGGCTCCACTTCATAAATGGTAATCAGCCCCAGCATTTT.

CDR3 sequence (DNA): TGTGCCAGCAGTCCCGTAGGTTGGAGGGCGCCTAGGAACGAGCAGTACTTC. Encoded protein: CASSPVGWRAPRNEQYF. This chain joins TRBV28 and TRBJ2-7, with D possibly being TRBD2 (6 bases). The ends were cut back, 5 bases at V and 5 bases at J, with 25 bases in the middle. CDR1 MDHEN and CDR2 SYDVKM come from the germline V gene. The CDR3 has 17 amino acids.

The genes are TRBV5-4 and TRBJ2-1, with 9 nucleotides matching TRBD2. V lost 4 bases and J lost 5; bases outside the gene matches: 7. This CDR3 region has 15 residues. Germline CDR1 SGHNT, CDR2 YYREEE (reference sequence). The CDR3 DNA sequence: TGTGCCAGCAGCCCCCCGACTAGCGGAAACAATGAGCAGTTCTTC. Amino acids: CASSPPTSGNNEQFF.

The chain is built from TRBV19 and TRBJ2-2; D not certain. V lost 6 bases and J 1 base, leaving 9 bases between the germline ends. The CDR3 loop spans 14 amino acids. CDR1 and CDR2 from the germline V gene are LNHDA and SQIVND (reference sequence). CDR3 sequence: CASRQKENTGELFF. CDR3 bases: TGTGCCAGTAGACAGAAGGAGAACACCGGGGAGCTGTTTTTT.

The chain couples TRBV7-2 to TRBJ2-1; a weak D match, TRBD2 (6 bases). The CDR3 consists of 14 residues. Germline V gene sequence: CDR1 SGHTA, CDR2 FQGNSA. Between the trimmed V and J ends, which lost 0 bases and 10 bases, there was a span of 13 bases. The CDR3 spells CASSLAQVGGEQFF. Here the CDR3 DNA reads TGTGCCAGCAGCTTAGCGCAGGTAGGAGGGGAGCAGTTCTTC.